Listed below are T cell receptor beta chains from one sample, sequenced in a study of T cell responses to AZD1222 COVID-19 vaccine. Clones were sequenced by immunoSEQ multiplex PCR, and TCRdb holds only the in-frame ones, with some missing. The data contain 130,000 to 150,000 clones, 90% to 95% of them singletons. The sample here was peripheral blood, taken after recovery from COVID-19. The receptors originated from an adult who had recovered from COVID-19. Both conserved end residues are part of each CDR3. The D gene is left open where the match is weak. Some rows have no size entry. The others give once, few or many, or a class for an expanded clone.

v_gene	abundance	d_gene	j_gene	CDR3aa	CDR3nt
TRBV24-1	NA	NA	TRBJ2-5	CATSDPREGREETQYF	TGTGCCACCAGTGACCCTAGGGAAGGAAGGGAAGAGACCCAGTACTTC
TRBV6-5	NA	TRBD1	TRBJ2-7	CASKVGTGYSYEQYF	TGTGCCAGTAAGGTCGGGACAGGGTACTCCTACGAGCAGTACTTC
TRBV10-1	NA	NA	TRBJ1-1	CASSEGEAEAFF	TGCGCCAGCAGTGAGGGCGAGGCTGAAGCTTTCTTT
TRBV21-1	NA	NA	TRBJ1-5	CASSIPGTGGNQPQHF	TGTGCCAGCAGCATTCCCGGGACAGGGGGCAATCAGCCCCAGCATTTT
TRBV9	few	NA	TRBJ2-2	CASKGAGTGELFF	TGTGCCAGCAAGGGGGCGGGGACCGGGGAGCTGTTTTTT
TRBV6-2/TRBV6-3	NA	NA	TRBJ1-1	CASSLPMAEAFF	TGTGCCAGCAGTCTCCCGATGGCTGAAGCTTTCTTT
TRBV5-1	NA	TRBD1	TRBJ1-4	CASSPTLGQGSEKLFF	TGCGCCAGCAGCCCGACATTGGGACAGGGGAGTGAAAAACTGTTTTTT
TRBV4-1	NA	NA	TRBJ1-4	CASSSYLSNEKLFF	TGCGCCAGCAGCAGTTACCTCTCTAATGAAAAACTGTTTTTT
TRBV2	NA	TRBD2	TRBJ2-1	CASSTGLAYNEQFF	TGTGCCAGCAGTACGGGACTAGCGTACAATGAGCAGTTCTTC
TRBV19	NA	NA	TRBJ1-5	CASSKAPQGRSRQPQHF	TGTGCCAGTAGTAAGGCCCCTCAGGGCCGATCGCGTCAGCCCCAGCATTTT
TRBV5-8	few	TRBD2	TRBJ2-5	CASSWSGTSGRAQETQYF	TGTGCCAGCAGCTGGAGCGGGACTAGCGGGAGGGCCCAGGAGACCCAGTACTTC
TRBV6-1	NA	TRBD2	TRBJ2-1	CASSVRLADRGAYNEQFF	TGTGCCAGCAGTGTTCGACTAGCGGACCGGGGGGCCTACAATGAGCAGTTCTTC
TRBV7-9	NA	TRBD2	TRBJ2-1	CASSLEASGSPQFF	TGTGCCAGCAGCTTAGAGGCTAGCGGGAGTCCGCAGTTCTTC
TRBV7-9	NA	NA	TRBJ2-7	CASSLAQGRPYEQYF	TGTGCCAGCAGCTTAGCACAGGGTCGGCCCTACGAGCAGTACTTC
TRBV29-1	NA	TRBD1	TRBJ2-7	CSGGQGGEQYF	TGCAGCGGGGGACAGGGAGGCGAGCAGTACTTC
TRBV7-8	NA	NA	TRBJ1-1	CASTHTGLNTEAFF	TGTGCCAGCACCCACACAGGGTTGAACACTGAAGCTTTCTTT
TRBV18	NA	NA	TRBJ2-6	CASSLNRGSSGANVLTF	TGTGCCAGCTCACTCAATAGAGGGAGCTCTGGGGCCAACGTCCTGACTTTC
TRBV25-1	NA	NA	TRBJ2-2	CASSELGRGSTGELFF	TGTGCCAGCAGTGAATTAGGAAGGGGGTCCACCGGGGAGCTGTTTTTT
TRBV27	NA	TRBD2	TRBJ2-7	CASSLGGSPYEQYF	TGTGCCAGCAGTTTAGGCGGGAGTCCCTACGAGCAGTACTTC
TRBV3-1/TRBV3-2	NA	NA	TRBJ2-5	CASSQMTGFQETQYF	TGTGCCAGCAGCCAAATGACAGGTTTCCAAGAGACCCAGTACTTC
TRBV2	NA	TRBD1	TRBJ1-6	CASSEGTGYNSPLHF	TGTGCCAGCAGTGAAGGGACAGGTTATAATTCACCCCTCCACTTT
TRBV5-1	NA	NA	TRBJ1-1	CASSPQGATEAFF	TGCGCCAGCAGCCCACAGGGCGCCACTGAAGCTTTCTTT
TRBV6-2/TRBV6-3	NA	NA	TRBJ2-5	CASSPRERETQYF	TGTGCCAGCAGCCCGAGGGAACGAGAGACCCAGTACTTC
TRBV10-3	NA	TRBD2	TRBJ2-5	CAIGASGGLETQYF	TGTGCCATCGGCGCGTCGGGAGGATTAGAGACCCAGTACTTC
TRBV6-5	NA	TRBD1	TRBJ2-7	CASSYQGTGEHEQYF	TGTGCCAGCAGTTACCAAGGGACAGGGGAGCACGAGCAGTACTTC
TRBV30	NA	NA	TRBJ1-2	CAWSRGNRVDYGYTF	TGTGCCTGGAGTCGTGGTAACAGGGTCGACTATGGCTACACCTTC
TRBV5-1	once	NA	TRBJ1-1	CASSFHDRSNTEAFF	TGCGCCAGCAGCTTCCATGACAGGTCCAACACTGAAGCTTTCTTT